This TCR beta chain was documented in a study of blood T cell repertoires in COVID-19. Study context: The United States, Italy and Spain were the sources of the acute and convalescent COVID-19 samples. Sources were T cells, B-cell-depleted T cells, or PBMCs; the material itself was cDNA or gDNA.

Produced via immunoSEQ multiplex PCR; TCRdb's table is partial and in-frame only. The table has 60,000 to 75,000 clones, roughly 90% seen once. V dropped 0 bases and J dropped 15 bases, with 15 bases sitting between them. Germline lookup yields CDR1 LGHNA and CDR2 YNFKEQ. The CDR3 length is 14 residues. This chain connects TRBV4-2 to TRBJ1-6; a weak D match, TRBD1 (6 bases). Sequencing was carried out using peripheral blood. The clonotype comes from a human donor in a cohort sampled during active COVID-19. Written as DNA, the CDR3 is TGTGCCAGCAGCCAAGATTTGGAGGGGGGGAACCTCCACTTT. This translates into CASSQDLEGGNLHF.